The 26 T cell receptor beta chains presented below share a single source sample, sequenced in a study of beta chain features in type 1 diabetes. Isolated RNA was reverse transcribed in full, so expressed TCRB transcripts were sequenced. The assay was immunoSEQ multiplex PCR, and TCRdb's table has in-frame clones only and misses some. There are under 250,000 clones in the sample; roughly a tenth occur only once, and 1% to 1.5% lies in the top ten. The specimen sequenced was central memory CD4+ T cells from blood. These receptors all stem from a man younger than 30 in good health.

The V call is TRBV2, the J call TRBJ2-1, with D tentatively TRBD2 (6 bases). The CDR3 has 13 amino acids. CDR1 and CDR2 (germline): SNHLY, FYNNEI. Trimming took 9 bases from V and 9 from J, leaving 18 bases between them. The CDR3 DNA sequence: TGTGCCAGGTCTGCCGGGAGAAGCGGTGAGCAGTTCTTC. This translates into CARSAGRSGEQFF.

This clone was counted between two and nine times. The gene calls are TRBV5-4 and TRBJ1-4; D may be TRBD1 (5 bases). The germline CDR1 and CDR2 sequences are SGHNT and YYREEE (reference sequence). This CDR3 is 14 amino acids long. V lost 2 bases and J lost 8, with 13 bases in between. The CDR3 sequence: CASSFPGTGEKLFF. The CDR3 bases are TGTGCCAGCAGCTTTCCGGGGACCGGAGAAAAACTGTTTTTT.

This clone was seen more than once but under ten times. The J gene is TRBJ2-1, the V gene TRBV7-6, with 13 positions matching TRBD2. In germline, CDR1 is SGHVS, CDR2 FNYEAQ. The trim removed 5 bases at V and 4 bases at J, leaving 8 bases unmatched. CDR3 length: 17 residues. DNA of the CDR3: TGTGCCAGCAGCCCTCGACTAGCGGGAGGCATATACAATGAGCAGTTCTTC. This translates into CASSPRLAGGIYNEQFF.

Ten or more counts support this clone. The chain joins TRBV7-8 to TRBJ2-1; no reliable D call. Germline-derived CDR1 and CDR2 are SGHVS and FQNEAQ. The CDR3 covers 14 residues. The V end lost 4 bases, the J end lost 5 bases, and 12 bases lay between the germline ends. The CDR3 bases are TGTGCCAGCAGCTCATTAAGAAAGAACAATGAGCAGTTCTTC. Amino acids: CASSSLRKNNEQFF.

This chain links TRBV7-6 with TRBJ2-7; possibly TRBD2 for D (6 bases). Germline-derived CDR1 and CDR2 are SGHVS and FNYEAQ. Trimming shortened V by 4 bases and J by 4 bases, and 17 bases separated the two germline ends. The CDR3 runs 15 residues. The CDR3 DNA sequence: TGTGCCAGCAGCTCTTCCGTTAGCGGTAATTACGAGCAGTACTTC. Encoded protein: CASSSSVSGNYEQYF. Full variable domain (rest looked up from reference TRBV7-6 and TRBJ2-7): GAGVSQSPRYKVTKRGQDVALRCDPISGHVSLYWYRQALGQGPEFLTYFNYEAQQDKSGLPNDRFSAERPEGSISTLTIQRTEQRDSAMYRCASSSSVSGNYEQYFGPGTRLTVT.

In the case of this clone: With a far larger clone one base away, a read error is the likely cause. The genes are TRBV14 and TRBJ1-4, with D perhaps TRBD1 (6 bases). The CDR3 totals 16 residues. V was cut by 1 base and J by 6 bases, with 15 bases left in between. Germline V gene sequence: CDR1 SGHDN, CDR2 FVKESK. DNA for the CDR3: TGTGCCAGCAGCCAAGTCCGGGCAGGGGACGATGAAAAACTGTTTTTT. It codes for CASSQVRAGDDEKLFF.

The chain combines TRBV5-1 with TRBJ2-7; D is possibly TRBD1 (6 bases). CDR3 length equals 12 residues. Trimming removed 4 bases at V and 6 bases at J, with 11 bases between. Germline lookup yields CDR1 SGHRS and CDR2 YFSETQ. The CDR3 DNA reads TGCGCCAGCAGCCCCCCAGGGGTCGAGCAGTACTTC. Encoded protein: CASSPPGVEQYF.

As to this clone: Other DNA sequences in the sample encode the same CDR3. The chain joins TRBV7-2 to TRBJ2-3; TRBD2 matches at 9 bases. With 3 bases clipped from V and 3 bases from J, the junction kept 4 bases outside the gene matches. There are 15 residues in the CDR3. CDR1 and CDR2 from the germline V gene are SGHTA and FQGNSA. In DNA, the CDR3 is TGTGCCAGCAGCTTGGGCGGGAGGGCGACAGATACGCAGTATTTT. It yields the protein CASSLGGRATDTQYF.

This chain uses TRBV5-4 with TRBJ2-6; D possibly corresponds to TRBD2 (6 bases). The germline V gene encodes CDR1 SGHNT and CDR2 YYREEE (reference sequence). The V end lost 10 bases, the J end lost 0 bases, and 11 bases lay between the germline ends. This CDR3 comprises 14 residues. CDR3 sequence (DNA): TGTGCCTCTGGCGGGGCCTCTGGGGCCAACGTCCTGACTTTC. It codes for CASGGASGANVLTF.

The chain couples TRBV10-3 to TRBJ2-7; the D gene is possibly TRBD2 (5 bases). V shed 0 bases and J shed 6 bases, with 15 bases lying between them. Germline CDR1 is ENHRY and CDR2 is SYGVKD. The CDR3 sequence is 15 residues long. CDR3 in DNA: TGTGCCATCAGTGAGTCTGAACTAGTTACGTTCGAGCAGTACTTC. Translation: CAISESELVTFEQYF.

This chain joins TRBV4-3 and TRBJ1-5; D might be TRBD1 (5 bases). The CDR3 length is 16 residues. Between the trimmed V and J ends, which lost 0 bases and 6 bases, there was a span of 15 bases. CDR1 LGHNA and CDR2 YSLEER come from the germline V gene. The CDR3 is CASSQDRAVGGQPQHF. The CDR3 nucleotides read TGCGCCAGCAGCCAAGATCGGGCAGTTGGGGGTCAGCCCCAGCATTTT.

Worth noting for this clone: Being one base from a much bigger clone, this may be a read error. V gene TRBV19 combines with J gene TRBJ1-4, with a tentative D call TRBD1 (6 bases). The CDR3 contains 16 residues. V gave up 4 bases and J gave up 0 bases, with 12 bases separating them. Germline V lookup: CDR1 LNHDA, CDR2 SQIVND (reference sequence). The CDR3 nucleotides read TGTGCCAGTAGTACCCGGACAGTCGCAACTAATGAAAAACTGTTTTTT. It specifies CASSTRTVATNEKLFF.

The chain carries TRBV29-1 and TRBJ2-3, with D possibly being TRBD2 (6 bases). The germline CDR1 and CDR2 sequences are SQVTM and ANQGSEA. V lost 7 bases, J lost 1 base, and 15 bases lay in between. The CDR3 covers 14 residues. The CDR3: CSASSGGGTDTQYF. The DNA of the CDR3 is TGCAGCGCAAGTAGTGGCGGGGGCACAGATACGCAGTATTTT.

This clone was observed at least ten times. The CDR3, as DNA: TGTGCCAGCAGCTTAATGCGGGCTCTAAGCACAGATACGCAGTATTTT. Protein: CASSLMRALSTDTQYF. The rearrangement joins TRBV7-9 to TRBJ2-3; TRBD2 is a possible D gene (5 bases). The length of the CDR3 is 16 residues. V was trimmed by 2 bases and J by 0 bases, leaving 12 bases between them. Germline V lookup: CDR1 SEHNR, CDR2 FQNEAQ (reference sequence).

This clone was counted between two and nine times. V is TRBV6-1 and J is TRBJ2-5; perhaps D is TRBD1 or TRBD2 (5 bases each). The closer fit of TRBJ2-7 to the DNA end suggests the J call may be wrong. This CDR3 has 16 amino acids. CDR1 and CDR2 (germline): MNHNS, SASEGT. CDR3 sequence (DNA): TGTGCCAGCAGTGAAGCGCGGACTGGGACCTACTACGAGCAGTACTTC. Encoded protein: CASSEARTGTYYEQYF.

The rearrangement uses TRBV7-2 and TRBJ1-5, with 8 bases matching TRBD1. Looked up from germline, CDR1 is SGHTA and CDR2 is FQGNSA. With 5 bases clipped from V and 6 bases from J, the junction kept 6 bases outside the gene matches. The CDR3 length is 14 residues. CDR3 bases: TGTGCCAGCAGCCCAGGGGGCGTCACTCAGCCCCAGCATTTT. Translated: CASSPGGVTQPQHF.

The rearrangement links TRBV7-9 to TRBJ1-1; 7 bases line up with TRBD1. The V gene end was trimmed by 0 bases and the J gene end by 5 bases; junction bases not matched to a gene: 3. CDR1 is SEHNR, CDR2 FQNEAQ, per germline (reference sequence). The CDR3 totals 14 residues. As DNA, the CDR3 is TGTGCCAGCAGCTTAGCAGGGACAGTTACTGAAGCTTTCTTT. This codes for CASSLAGTVTEAFF.

This clone was detected a few times. This chain links TRBV7-6 with TRBJ1-3, with D perhaps TRBD1 (6 bases). This CDR3 contains 16 residues. Germline assignment: CDR1 SGHVS and CDR2 FNYEAQ. V dropped 0 bases and J dropped 0 bases, with 9 bases sitting between them. The CDR3 nucleotides are TGTGCCAGCAGCTTAGCGGGACAACACTCTGGAAACACCATATATTTT. Amino acids: CASSLAGQHSGNTIYF. The entire variable domain, with the rest obtained from reference TRBV7-6 and TRBJ1-3, is as follows: GAGVSQSPRYKVTKRGQDVALRCDPISGHVSLYWYRQALGQGPEFLTYFNYEAQQDKSGLPNDRFSAERPEGSISTLTIQRTEQRDSAMYRCASSLAGQHSGNTIYFGEGSWLTVV.

In this sample, this clone turned up a few times. The chain is built from TRBV30 and TRBJ2-7, with D unclear. The CDR3 is 12 residues long. Trimming pared 2 bases from V and 2 bases from J, leaving 7 bases between. CDR1 and CDR2 (germline): GTSNPN, SVGIG (reference sequence). This CDR3 is CAWSSHPYEQYF. CDR3 in DNA: TGTGCCTGGAGTTCACACCCCTACGAGCAGTACTTC.

This clone was counted many times. V usage is TRBV5-1 and J usage is TRBJ2-7; D possibly corresponds to TRBD2 (5 bases). The germline V and J ends were trimmed by 1 base and 0 bases, with 14 bases remaining between them. Per germline, CDR1 SGHRS and CDR2 YFSETQ. The CDR3 sequence is 16 residues long. This chain's CDR3 is CASSLQAGGASYEQYF. As DNA, the CDR3 is TGCGCCAGCAGCTTGCAGGCTGGAGGTGCCTCCTACGAGCAGTACTTC.

In its sample, this clone was seen many times. The chain employs TRBV4-3 and TRBJ2-1, with D possibly TRBD2 on 5 matching bases. CDR1 and CDR2 (germline): LGHNA, YSLEER. V lost 4 bases and J 8 bases, leaving 18 bases between the germline ends. The length of the CDR3 is 15 residues. The CDR3 loop reads CASSPSPGYGDEQFF. The DNA of the CDR3 is TGCGCCAGCAGCCCATCCCCGGGATACGGGGATGAGCAGTTCTTC.

About this clone itself: At one of its ends the junction is not consistent with the germline gene, which may arise from a read error. At the DNA level, this CDR3 is encoded by other sequences in the same sample as well. Here the CDR3 DNA reads TGTGCCGTGAGGGGGCCGGGTACGCAATATTTT. Amino acid sequence: CAVRGPGTQYF. The chain combines TRBV30 with TRBJ2-3, with 7 positions matching TRBD1. Germline loops: CDR1 GTSNPN, CDR2 SVGIG (reference sequence). The length of the CDR3 is 11 residues.

J is TRBJ2-3 and V is TRBV23-1; D not certain. TRBV23-1 is an ORF, with its function uncertain. The CDR3 has 14 residues. Trimming shortened V by 2 bases and J by 2 bases, and 8 bases separated the two germline ends. The CDR3 loop reads CASSQPSITDTQYF. CDR3 DNA: TGCGCCAGCAGTCAACCCTCAATCACAGATACGCAGTATTTT.

In its sample, this clone was seen a few times. V and J are TRBV5-1 and TRBJ2-7; D gene uncertain. Trimming took 5 bases from V and 2 from J, leaving 8 bases between them. The CDR3 runs to 12 residues. Germline V CDR1 and CDR2: SGHRS, YFSETQ. This CDR3 reads CASRTETYEQYF. For the CDR3, the DNA is TGCGCCAGCAGGACTGAAACCTACGAGCAGTACTTC.

This chain's CDR3 is CASSLKVSPFYEQYF. In nucleotides, the CDR3 is TGTGCCAGCAGCTTGAAGGTCAGTCCCTTCTACGAGCAGTACTTC. The chain employs TRBV7-6 and TRBJ2-7; D remains unclear. The CDR3 loop spans 15 amino acids. Trimming removed 3 bases at V and 3 bases at J, with 15 bases between. Per the germline V gene, CDR1 is SGHVS and CDR2 is FNYEAQ.

The table lists this clone with many counts. This chain joins TRBV14 and TRBJ1-1, with D perhaps TRBD1 (5 bases). Trimming stripped 4 bases from V and 4 bases from J, with 13 bases between. This CDR3 region has 14 residues. Germline-derived CDR1 and CDR2 are SGHDN and FVKESK. The CDR3 here is CASSRYQGGTEAFF. The CDR3 DNA sequence: TGTGCCAGCAGCCGGTACCAGGGTGGCACTGAAGCTTTCTTT.